The 24 T cell receptor beta chains below all came from one sample that was sequenced in a study of blood T cell repertoires in COVID-19. Repertoires were generated with immunoSEQ multiplex PCR, while TCRdb's copy carries only in-frame clones and drops some. This sample yields more than 250,000 clones, of which over 70% are seen a single time; approximately 9% belongs to the top ten. The specimen was peripheral blood. These receptors originate from a human donor in a cohort sampled during active COVID-19.

V usage is TRBV9 and J usage is TRBJ2-2; D perhaps matches TRBD1 (5 bases). This CDR3 is 16 amino acids long. Trimming removed 3 bases at V and 2 bases at J, with 14 bases between. CDR1 and CDR2 (germline): SGDLS, YYNGEE. CDR3 sequence reads: CASSASGILNTGELFF. The CDR3 nucleotides are TGTGCCAGCAGCGCCTCAGGGATACTTAACACCGGGGAGCTGTTTTTT.

The chain recombines TRBV24-1 with TRBJ1-3; 8 bases are a match to TRBD1. CDR1 and CDR2 (germline): KGHDR, SFDVKD. The V and J ends lost 2 bases and 5 bases, in that order; junction bases with no gene match: 1. The CDR3 totals 14 residues. CDR3 nucleotide sequence: TGTGCCACCAGTGATTCAGGGGGCAGAAACACCATATATTTT. It encodes CATSDSGGRNTIYF.

The V call is TRBV11-2, the J call TRBJ1-1, with D possibly matching TRBD1 (6 bases). The CDR3 spans 12 residues. Germline lookup yields CDR1 SGHAT and CDR2 FQNNGV. Trimming pared 4 bases from V and 8 bases from J, leaving 11 bases between. The CDR3 here is CASSSDRGEAFF. In DNA, the CDR3 is TGTGCCAGCAGCTCGGACAGAGGAGAAGCTTTCTTT.

The chain is built from TRBV5-1 and TRBJ2-7; 7 bases are a match to TRBD2. The CDR3 runs to 19 residues. Losses at the gene ends were 4 bases for V and 2 bases for J; bases not matched to a gene: 21. CDR1 and CDR2 (germline): SGHRS, YFSETQ. CDR3 sequence reads: CASSRPFFRFGGRTYEQYF. CDR3 DNA sequence: TGCGCCAGCAGCCGCCCATTCTTCAGGTTCGGGGGGAGGACCTACGAGCAGTACTTC.

This chain connects TRBV29-1 to TRBJ2-1; TRBD1 is a possible D gene (5 bases). This CDR3 region has 11 residues. V was pared by 4 bases and J by 6 bases, with 7 bases between. Germline V CDR1 and CDR2: SQVTM, ANQGSEA. The CDR3: CSVGTSNEQFF. DNA for the CDR3: TGCAGCGTTGGGACAAGCAATGAGCAGTTCTTC.

This chain links TRBV4-2 with TRBJ2-3; D perhaps matches TRBD2 (5 bases). This CDR3 is 15 amino acids long. Germline V gene lookup returns CDR1 LGHNA and CDR2 YNFKEQ. Trimming took off 7 bases at V and 3 bases at J, with 17 bases between the two ends. Written as DNA, the CDR3 is TGTGCCAGCAATGGAAAGGCCGGAGGAACAGATACGCAGTATTTT. Its protein is CASNGKAGGTDTQYF.

The chain combines TRBV7-3 with TRBJ2-7; 9 positions agree with TRBD2. Germline CDR1 is SGHTA and CDR2 is FQGTGA. This CDR3 spans 15 amino acids. V trimming: 5 bases; J trimming: 5 bases; junction bases outside the gene matches: 10. The CDR3 DNA reads as TGTGCCAGCAGCCTTGAGAGCGGGAGGTCCCACGAGCAGTACTTC. The encoded protein is CASSLESGRSHEQYF.

The rearrangement links TRBV4-3 to TRBJ1-2; D is undetermined. V lost 4 bases to trimming and J lost 6 bases, with 15 bases between them. The germline CDR1 and CDR2 sequences are LGHNA and YSLEER. The CDR3 runs to 14 residues. CDR3 sequence: CASSLDFPLDGYTF. The CDR3 DNA is TGCGCCAGCAGCCTGGACTTCCCTCTGGATGGCTACACCTTC.

This sequence joins TRBV2 and TRBJ1-6, with D tentatively TRBD1 (5 bases). V was cut by 7 bases and J by 14 bases, with 21 bases left in between. From germline, CDR1 is SNHLY and CDR2 FYNNEI. The CDR3 is made up of 14 amino acids. CDR3 residues: CASTRDRGGEALHF. CDR3 nucleotide sequence: TGTGCCAGCACCAGGGACCGCGGGGGGGAGGCCCTCCACTTT.

The V gene is TRBV19, the J gene TRBJ2-7; D not certain. The V gene's germline CDR1 is LNHDA and CDR2 SQIVND (reference sequence). Trimming took off 3 bases at V and 3 bases at J, with 15 bases between the two ends. The CDR3 is made up of 15 amino acids. The CDR3 region is CASSILYQKSYEQYF. CDR3 sequence (DNA): TGTGCCAGTAGTATTTTGTACCAAAAGAGCTACGAGCAGTACTTC.

The chain carries TRBV2 and TRBJ1-1, with 9 bases lining up with TRBD1. V dropped 6 bases and J dropped 0; count of bases not matched to a gene: 5. The CDR3 length is 15 residues. Germline CDR1 is SNHLY and CDR2 is FYNNEI. The CDR3 DNA reads as TGTGCCAGCAGGGGGGGACAGGGAATGAACACTGAAGCTTTCTTT. Residues: CASRGGQGMNTEAFF.

This clone was seen once. The CDR3 DNA reads TGCGCCAGCCATCGTCTTACAGGGACCGAGCAGTACTTC. Protein: CASHRLTGTEQYF. This chain links TRBV5-1 with TRBJ2-7; D is possibly TRBD1 (6 bases). Between the trimmed V and J ends, which lost 7 bases and 6 bases, there was a span of 17 bases. Germline V lookup: CDR1 SGHRS, CDR2 YFSETQ. The CDR3 sequence is 13 residues long. The full variable domain, completed using reference TRBV5-1 and TRBJ2-7, is KAGVTQTPRYLIKTRGQQVTLSCSPISGHRSVSWYQQTPGQGLQFLFEYFSETQRNKGNFPGRFSGRQFSNSRSEMNVSTLELGDSALYLCASHRLTGTEQYFGPGTRLTVT.

The chain links TRBV12-3 or TRBV12-4 to TRBJ2-2; D ambiguous. The CDR3 consists of 13 residues. V lost 5 bases, J lost 4 bases, and 8 bases lay in between. In DNA form, the CDR3 reads TGTGCCAGCAGTGGAAGGAGCACCGGGGAGCTGTTTTTT. Protein sequence: CASSGRSTGELFF.

A note on this clone: The same CDR3 also results from other DNA sequences found in this sample. The V gene is TRBV4-3, the J gene TRBJ2-3, with 9 bases aligning to TRBD1. The germline gives CDR1 LGHNA, CDR2 YSLEER. The V segment lost 1 base and the J segment 4 bases; nucleotides outside the gene matches: 3. The CDR3 consists of 15 residues. The CDR3 here is CASSQADRGADTQYF. As DNA, the CDR3 is TGCGCCAGCAGCCAAGCGGACAGGGGCGCAGATACGCAGTATTTT.

This rearrangement joins TRBV7-3 to TRBJ1-2; TRBD1 aligns across 9 bases. Germline lookup yields CDR1 SGHTA and CDR2 FQGTGA. J gave up 7 bases and V 4 bases, and 7 bases lay outside the gene matches. The CDR3 has 14 residues. This chain's CDR3 is CASSSTGGAGGYTF. Written as DNA, the CDR3 is TGTGCCAGCAGCTCCACAGGGGGCGCGGGTGGCTACACCTTC.

The chain recombines TRBV4-2 with TRBJ1-6, with D perhaps matching TRBD1 (6 bases). There are 17 residues in the CDR3. From germline, CDR1 is LGHNA and CDR2 YNFKEQ. V was shortened by 1 base and J by 5 bases, with 15 bases between the two germline ends. DNA for the CDR3: TGTGCCAGCAGCCAAGTCCGGGGCGGACAGAATAATTCACCCCTCCACTTT. Its protein is CASSQVRGGQNNSPLHF.

This rearrangement joins TRBV29-1 to TRBJ2-2; perhaps TRBD2 as D (6 bases). V was cut by 7 bases and J by 7 bases, with 13 bases left in between. The CDR3 consists of 12 residues. CDR1 is SQVTM, CDR2 ANQGSEA, per germline. CDR3 in amino acids: CSAGSLFGELFF. CDR3 nucleotides: TGCAGCGCCGGGAGTCTTTTCGGGGAGCTGTTTTTT.

The CDR3 loop reads CATRSGSYNSPLHF. The CDR3 nucleotides read TGTGCCACCCGCTCGGGGTCCTATAATTCACCCCTCCACTTT. The rearrangement joins TRBV10-3 to TRBJ1-6; D gene unclear. The CDR3 contains 14 residues. Germline lookup yields CDR1 ENHRY and CDR2 SYGVKD. Trimming took off 10 bases at V and 1 base at J, with 11 bases between the two ends.

This chain links TRBV5-1 with TRBJ2-7; 9 bases match TRBD1. The CDR3 runs 14 residues. The ends lost 2 bases at V and 5 bases at J; junction bases unmatched: 5. Germline CDR1 SGHRS, CDR2 YFSETQ. This CDR3 reads CASSFSGTGNEQYF. The CDR3 DNA is TGCGCCAGCAGCTTTTCCGGGACAGGGAACGAGCAGTACTTC.

The genes are TRBV4-2 and TRBJ2-2; no clear D gene. Germline CDR1 and CDR2: LGHNA and YNFKEQ. Trimming removed 6 bases from V and 2 bases from J, with 13 bases in between. The CDR3 spans 15 residues. CDR3 protein: CASSPVDSNTGELFF. The CDR3 bases are TGTGCCAGCAGTCCCGTAGACTCCAACACCGGGGAGCTGTTTTTT.

The V and J genes are TRBV18 and TRBJ1-5, with D uncertain. Germline assignment: CDR1 KGHSH and CDR2 LQKENI. Deletions cut 4 bases from V and 1 base from J, with 11 bases between. This CDR3 has 15 residues. The chain's CDR3 is CASSLVEGSNQPQHF. The CDR3 nucleotides read TGTGCCAGCTCACTGGTTGAGGGAAGCAATCAGCCCCAGCATTTT.

This sequence joins TRBV19 and TRBJ2-5; 13 nucleotides line up with TRBD2. This CDR3 has 16 residues. V lost 6 bases, J lost 3 bases, and 7 bases stayed unmatched. CDR1 and CDR2 from the germline V gene are LNHDA and SQIVND (reference sequence). CDR3 residues: CASSPLGLAGKETQYF. The CDR3 nucleotides are TGTGCCAGTAGCCCCCTGGGACTAGCGGGAAAAGAGACCCAGTACTTC.

CDR3 DNA: TGCGCCAGCAGCTTGACAGGGGTCCCCCAAGAGACCCAGTACTTC. It is translated as CASSLTGVPQETQYF. The chain uses TRBV5-1 and TRBJ2-5; 7 positions agree with TRBD1. V dropped 1 base and J dropped 1; count of bases not matched to a gene: 4. This CDR3 is 15 amino acids long. CDR1 is SGHRS, CDR2 YFSETQ, per germline.

The chain couples TRBV2 to TRBJ1-1; 7 bases line up with TRBD1. The CDR3 length is 16 residues. Germline V gives CDR1 SNHLY, CDR2 FYNNEI. The junction had 16 bases not matched to a gene; V was cut back by 2 bases and J by 10 bases. The CDR3 is CASSERSLRGRGGAFF. CDR3 nucleotide sequence: TGTGCCAGCAGTGAAAGAAGTTTGAGGGGGCGAGGTGGAGCTTTCTTT.